Presented here are 20 T cell receptor beta chains from one specimen sequenced in a study of blood T cell repertoires in COVID-19. Using immunoSEQ multiplex PCR, the repertoire was profiled, and TCRdb retains in-frame clones only, with some absent. This sample carries under 110,000 clones, approximately 80% of them seen once, and the ten largest clones take more than 13%. Sequencing was carried out using peripheral blood. The receptors were sampled from a woman aged 55-75 years with acute or convalescent COVID-19.

The gene calls are TRBV5-1 and TRBJ2-7; 10 bases map to TRBD2. V was clipped by 6 bases and J by 2 bases; unmatched bases: 2. This CDR3 comprises 13 residues. CDR1 and CDR2 (germline): SGHRS, YFSETQ. Here the CDR3 DNA reads TGCGCCAGCATGCTAGCGGGGGCCTACGAGCAGTACTTC. Encoded protein: CASMLAGAYEQYF.

This rearrangement joins TRBV2 to TRBJ1-5, with D possibly matching TRBD1 (5 bases). The germline CDR1 and CDR2 sequences are SNHLY and FYNNEI. Trimming shortened V by 7 bases and J by 1 base, and 14 bases separated the two germline ends. The CDR3 has 15 residues. The chain's CDR3 is CASTRDSLSNQPQHF. The DNA of the CDR3 is TGTGCCAGCACCCGGGACTCGTTAAGCAATCAGCCCCAGCATTTT.

This clone is a singleton in its sample. The rearrangement uses TRBV2 and TRBJ1-5; D perhaps matches TRBD1 (6 bases). CDR3 size: 15 residues. The ends were cut back, 5 bases at V and 2 bases at J, with 13 bases in the middle. The germline V gene has CDR1 SNHLY and CDR2 FYNNEI. CDR3 nucleotides: TGTGCCAGCAGTCTCAGGGGAGAGGGCAATCAGCCCCAGCATTTT. Its protein is CASSLRGEGNQPQHF.

This chain connects TRBV28 to TRBJ2-5; 8 positions agree with TRBD2. The ends lost 3 bases at V and 5 bases at J; junction bases unmatched: 8. The CDR3 sequence is 15 residues long. Germline V lookup: CDR1 MDHEN, CDR2 SYDVKM. CDR3 sequence (DNA): TGTGCCAGCAGTTTTCCGGCGGGAGGAGCTGAGACCCAGTACTTC. Encoded protein: CASSFPAGGAETQYF.

The genes are TRBV19 and TRBJ1-2; TRBD1 agrees at 10 bases. CDR1 is LNHDA, CDR2 SQIVND, per germline (reference sequence). CDR3 length equals 15 residues. Trimming removed 5 bases from V and 4 bases from J; junction bases left unmatched: 7. In DNA form, the CDR3 reads TGTGCCAGTAGTGCGGACAGGGGGGCCGCCTATGGCTACACCTTC. Protein product: CASSADRGAAYGYTF.

The V and J genes are TRBV18 and TRBJ2-7; 11 positions agree with TRBD1. Germline trimming cut 5 bases from V and 2 bases from J; bases unmatched to any gene: 5. Germline CDR1 and CDR2: KGHSH and LQKENI. This CDR3 contains 15 residues. Here the CDR3 DNA reads TGTGCCAGCTCATCGCCGGGACAGGGGGCCTACGAGCAGTACTTC. Its protein is CASSSPGQGAYEQYF.

The chain is built from TRBV5-8 and TRBJ2-1; D perhaps matches TRBD2 (7 bases). V gave up 6 bases and J gave up 7 bases, with 20 bases separating them. The CDR3 is 15 residues long. Germline assignment: CDR1 SGHTS and CDR2 YDEGEE. The CDR3 nucleotides are TGTGCCAGCACCCCTGGGCGGGGGCGCGGGAATGAGCAGTTCTTC. Its protein is CASTPGRGRGNEQFF.

As for this clone: The same CDR3 can be traced to other DNA sequences in this sample. CDR3 residues: CASSASGASYEQYF. As DNA, the CDR3 is TGTGCCAGCAGCGCCAGCGGGGCATCCTACGAGCAGTACTTC. V is TRBV9 and J is TRBJ2-7; 7 bases align to TRBD2. The germline V gene has CDR1 SGDLS and CDR2 YYNGEE. J lost 1 base, V lost 3 bases, and 4 bases had no gene match. CDR3 length: 14 residues.

The rearrangement uses TRBV10-3 and TRBJ2-7; maybe TRBD2 (5 bases). CDR3 length: 12 amino acids. CDR1 and CDR2 (germline): ENHRY, SYGVKD. The V end was cut by 10 bases, the J end by 3 bases, with 13 bases between. CDR3 in amino acids: CAKSPDYYEQYF. CDR3 bases: TGTGCCAAAAGTCCTGACTACTACGAGCAGTACTTC.

V gene TRBV2 combines with J gene TRBJ1-2; possibly TRBD1 for D (6 bases). This CDR3 is built from 12 residues. The V gene's germline CDR1 is SNHLY and CDR2 FYNNEI. The ends were cut back, 6 bases at V and 8 bases at J, with 13 bases in the middle. CDR3 coding DNA: TGTGCCAGCAGCTGGGACATTGGGGGCTACACCTTC. This encodes CASSWDIGGYTF.

The rearrangement uses TRBV11-2 and TRBJ2-2; 8 bases are shared with TRBD1. CDR1 and CDR2 (germline): SGHAT, FQNNGV. CDR3 length: 16 amino acids. The V segment lost 2 bases and the J segment 2 bases; nucleotides outside the gene matches: 4. CDR3 nucleotide sequence: TGTGCCAGCAGCTTATTCGGGACAGGAAACACCGGGGAGCTGTTTTTT. Translating it yields CASSLFGTGNTGELFF.

The chain links TRBV19 to TRBJ1-5, with 9 bases that match TRBD1. CDR1 and CDR2 (germline): LNHDA, SQIVND (reference sequence). Unmatched junction bases numbered 10, after V lost 3 bases and J lost 7 bases. CDR3 length equals 16 residues. The chain's CDR3 is CASSITPTGGRQPQHF. The CDR3 region has the DNA TGTGCCAGTAGTATTACCCCCACAGGGGGCCGGCAGCCCCAGCATTTT.

The V gene is TRBV3-1 (or the pseudogene TRBV3-2), the J gene TRBJ2-7; 8 bases align to TRBD1. The germline V gene has CDR1 LGHDT and CDR2 YNNKEL (reference sequence). With 2 bases clipped from V and 6 bases from J, the junction kept 6 bases outside the gene matches. The CDR3 extends over 14 amino acids. This chain's CDR3 is CASSQPGQGVEQYF. The CDR3 DNA follows: TGTGCCAGCAGCCAACCAGGACAGGGTGTCGAGCAGTACTTC.

The chain couples TRBV5-1 to TRBJ1-1; D ambiguous. CDR1 is SGHRS and CDR2 is YFSETQ in the germline V gene. Trimming removed 0 bases at V and 4 bases at J, with 13 bases between. The CDR3 totals 15 residues. Here the CDR3 DNA reads TGCGCCAGCAGCTTGGTTGCCCTGGAGGGCACTGAAGCTTTCTTT. Translated, it gives CASSLVALEGTEAFF.

The CDR3, as DNA: TGTGCCAGTAGTATCCGCAGGGCGCAAGGAAACACCATATATTTT. Its translation is CASSIRRAQGNTIYF. The chain recombines TRBV19 with TRBJ1-3; a weak D match, TRBD1 (5 bases). V dropped 3 bases and J dropped 4 bases, with 13 bases sitting between them. This CDR3 spans 15 amino acids. Per germline, CDR1 LNHDA and CDR2 SQIVND (reference sequence).

This sequence joins TRBV2 and TRBJ2-2; D perhaps matches TRBD2 (6 bases). In germline, CDR1 is SNHLY, CDR2 FYNNEI. Trimming took 3 bases from V and 7 from J, leaving 15 bases between them. This CDR3 is 15 amino acids long. This CDR3 is CASSDQGGSGGELFF. The CDR3 nucleotides read TGTGCCAGCAGTGATCAGGGAGGTTCAGGCGGGGAGCTGTTTTTT.

At least ten counts were recorded for this clone. This chain links TRBV30 with TRBJ1-5; D not resolved. CDR3 size: 13 residues. CDR1 is GTSNPN, CDR2 SVGIG, per germline (reference sequence). V dropped 2 bases and J dropped 5 bases, with 10 bases sitting between them. The CDR3 sequence is CAWSRMGDQPQHF. The CDR3 nucleotides are TGTGCCTGGAGTCGAATGGGAGATCAGCCCCAGCATTTT.

This clone has only one observation. This chain joins TRBV28 and TRBJ1-1; D possibly corresponds to TRBD1 (5 bases). Deletions cut 7 bases from V and 4 bases from J, with 7 bases between. There are 11 residues in the CDR3. The V gene's germline CDR1 is MDHEN and CDR2 SYDVKM. In DNA form, the CDR3 reads TGTGCCAGCACAGGGTTCACTGAAGCTTTCTTT. Protein product: CASTGFTEAFF.

The chain carries TRBV5-7 and TRBJ1-1; TRBD1 might be the D (6 bases). TRBV5-7 is noted as an ORF with a role that remains uncertain. V shed 2 bases and J shed 0 bases, with 17 bases lying between them. This CDR3 is built from 17 residues. The CDR3 DNA reads TGTGCCAGCAGCTTCAGGGGTAGGGAGCCCATGAACACTGAAGCTTTCTTT. As protein: CASSFRGREPMNTEAFF.

The chain links TRBV19 to TRBJ2-4; D is perhaps TRBD1 (6 bases). V lost 4 bases and J lost 1, with 11 bases in between. Per germline, CDR1 LNHDA and CDR2 SQIVND (reference sequence). CDR3 length: 15 amino acids. The CDR3: CASSKGEPAKNIQYF. The CDR3 DNA reads TGTGCCAGTAGTAAGGGGGAGCCGGCCAAAAACATTCAGTACTTC.